The 32 T cell receptor beta chains below all came from one sample that was sequenced in a study of spatial heterogeneity in lung cancer. Indicated time point: sample taken at primary tumor resection. TCRdb reanalysed the 5' RACE reads using MiXCR and keeps one entry per CDR3 protein. The sample records around 9,800 distinct CDR3 sequences, under 6.5% being singletons. The sample here was PBMCs, taken at surgery. Receptor source: a male donor with early-stage non-small cell lung cancer.

This clonotype was seen ten or more times. The chain has TRBV2 and TRBJ2-3, with 8 bases identical to TRBD2. The CDR3 contains 15 residues. V gave up 4 bases and J gave up 2 bases; unmatched junction bases: 5. Germline CDR1 SNHLY, CDR2 FYNNEI. The CDR3 DNA sequence: TGTGCCAGCAGTGCTCTAGCGGGCCTCACAGATACGCAGTATTTT. It translates to CASSALAGLTDTQYF. Complete variable domain (other parts from reference TRBV2 and TRBJ2-3): EPEVTQTPSHQVTQMGQEVILRCVPISNHLYFYWYRQILGQKVEFLVSFYNNEISEKSEIFDDQFSVERPDGSNFTLKIRSTKLEDSAMYFCASSALAGLTDTQYFGPGTRLTVL.

The chain is built from TRBV7-6 and TRBJ2-1, with 9 bases aligning to TRBD1. From germline, CDR1 is SGHVS and CDR2 FNYEAQ. V lost 0 bases, J lost 7 bases, and 1 base stayed unmatched. The CDR3 extends over 14 amino acids. The CDR3 loop reads CASSLAGTGNEQFF. As DNA, the CDR3 is TGTGCCAGCAGCTTAGCCGGGACAGGGAATGAGCAGTTCTTC.

This clonotype was recorded at least ten times. The chain combines TRBV29-1 with TRBJ2-7; unclear D gene. Germline loops: CDR1 SQVTM, CDR2 ANQGSEA. The V end lost 3 bases, the J end lost 0 bases, and 9 bases lay between the germline ends. CDR3 size: 13 residues. The CDR3 bases are TGCAGCGTTGACGACCAAAACTCCTACGAGCAGTACTTC. Its protein product is CSVDDQNSYEQYF.

This clonotype was detected only a few times. The chain combines TRBV12-3 or TRBV12-4 with TRBJ2-5; D is unresolved. With 5 bases removed from V and 0 bases from J, the gap between germline ends came to 4 bases. This CDR3 has 12 residues. The DNA of the CDR3 is TGTGCCAGCAGTCCACACCAAGAGACCCAGTACTTC. Its protein product is CASSPHQETQYF.

This clonotype was counted ten times or more. The rearrangement links TRBV20-1 to TRBJ1-1; D perhaps matches TRBD1 (6 bases). The V and J ends lost 1 base and 1 base respectively, with 16 bases between them. Germline CDR1 and CDR2: DFQATT and SNEGSKA (reference sequence). The CDR3 has 16 residues. This chain's CDR3 is CSARVRGRQRNTEAFF. The CDR3 DNA reads TGCAGTGCTAGAGTCAGGGGACGGCAAAGGAACACTGAAGCTTTCTTT.

The sample holds many counts of this clonotype. The chain couples TRBV6-2 or TRBV6-3 to TRBJ2-7; 10 bases line up with TRBD1. The trim removed 6 bases at V and 7 bases at J, leaving 12 bases unmatched. This CDR3 spans 15 amino acids. Germline V gene data show CDR1 as MNHEY and CDR2 as SVGEGT. The CDR3 DNA sequence: TGTGCCAGCAGCAACTATGGGACAGGGGCGTGGGAGCAGTACTTC. Translating gives CASSNYGTGAWEQYF.

This clonotype has a count of ten or more. The chain has TRBV10-3 and TRBJ1-3, with 7 bases identical to TRBD1. V lost 3 bases to trimming and J lost 2 bases; unmatched junction nucleotides: 7. This CDR3 contains 16 residues. Germline CDR1 ENHRY, CDR2 SYGVKD. CDR3 coding DNA: TGTGCCATCAGTGACTGGACAGGCGCGACTGGAAACACCATATATTTT. This encodes CAISDWTGATGNTIYF.

In its sample, this clonotype is medium-sized. The CDR3 DNA is TGCGCCAGCAGCAACGGCGGTGGGCCCAGTACAGATACGCAGTATTTT. Encoded protein: CASSNGGGPSTDTQYF. The chain couples TRBV5-1 to TRBJ2-3; D gene unclear. CDR1 and CDR2 from the germline V gene are SGHRS and YFSETQ. The CDR3 sequence is 16 residues long. V was clipped by 4 bases and J by 3 bases, with 18 bases between them.

The chain uses TRBV6-5 and TRBJ1-3; perhaps TRBD1 as D (5 bases). The CDR3 runs 17 residues. V lost 4 bases to trimming and J lost 0 bases, with 16 bases between them. Germline assignment: CDR1 MNHEY and CDR2 SVGAGI. CDR3 in DNA: TGTGCCAGCAGTTTCACCGGGGGGGGAAGCTCTGGAAACACCATATATTTT. It codes for CASSFTGGGSSGNTIYF.

The chain couples TRBV12-3 or TRBV12-4 to TRBJ2-5, with D tentatively TRBD1 (5 bases). The V gene lost 0 bases and the J gene lost 1 base, with 12 bases spanning the gap. This CDR3 spans 16 amino acids. CDR3 sequence reads: CASSLAPITGQETQYF. The DNA of the CDR3 is TGTGCCAGCAGTTTAGCCCCGATAACAGGCCAAGAGACCCAGTACTTC.

This clonotype appeared a few times. The chain combines TRBV18 with TRBJ2-1; TRBD1 or TRBD2 may be the D gene (5 bases each). Germline V gene data show CDR1 as KGHSH and CDR2 as LQKENI. Between the trimmed V and J ends, which lost 6 bases and 15 bases, there was a span of 24 bases. This CDR3 contains 14 residues. This chain's CDR3 is CASSPETGPERGFF. The CDR3 DNA follows: TGTGCCAGCTCCCCAGAGACGGGGCCCGAAAGGGGGTTCTTC.

The rearrangement links TRBV7-9 to TRBJ1-1; weak D call: TRBD1 (6 bases). V was pared by 5 bases and J by 9 bases, with 16 bases between. Per germline, CDR1 SEHNR and CDR2 FQNEAQ (reference sequence). The CDR3 is 13 residues long. The CDR3 sequence is CASSPGGGGQAFF. For the CDR3, the DNA is TGTGCCAGCAGCCCGGGAGGGGGAGGACAAGCTTTCTTT.

This clonotype was found a few times. This could be a read error, since a much larger clone is one nucleotide away. The chain carries TRBV10-3 and TRBJ2-7; 12 nucleotides agree with TRBD2. Germline V CDR1 and CDR2: ENHRY, SYGVKD. CDR3 length: 16 amino acids. V was clipped by 10 bases and J by 3 bases; unmatched bases: 13. The CDR3 coding sequence is TGTGCCACCAGGGAGACTAGCGGGAGAGGGGGCTACGAGCAGTACTTC. This translates into CATRETSGRGGYEQYF.

This clonotype came up many times. This chain uses TRBV7-2 with TRBJ2-3, with 11 bases identical to TRBD2. In germline, CDR1 is SGHTA, CDR2 FQGNSA. This CDR3 contains 16 residues. Germline trimming cut 3 bases from V and 4 bases from J; bases unmatched to any gene: 6. CDR3 in DNA: TGTGCCAGCAGCTTCCTAGCGGGGGGTCGGGCAGATACGCAGTATTTT. Its translation is CASSFLAGGRADTQYF.

At least ten counts were recorded for this clonotype. The rearrangement uses TRBV2 and TRBJ2-5, with 14 bases lining up with TRBD2. The V gene's germline CDR1 is SNHLY and CDR2 FYNNEI. V trimming: 3 bases; J trimming: 5 bases; junction bases outside the gene matches: 14. The CDR3 loop spans 19 amino acids. The CDR3 protein is CASSDPQGPTSGREETQYF. In DNA, the CDR3 is TGTGCCAGCAGTGATCCTCAGGGGCCGACTAGCGGGAGGGAGGAGACCCAGTACTTC.

This clonotype has more than one count but fewer than ten. The rearrangement uses TRBV5-5 and TRBJ2-7, with 10 bases lining up with TRBD1. The CDR3 contains 15 residues. V trimming: 2 bases; J trimming: 2 bases; junction bases outside the gene matches: 4. Germline V gene sequence: CDR1 SGHKS, CDR2 YYEKEE (reference sequence). As DNA, the CDR3 is TGTGCCAGCAGCTTTAGGGGACAGGGGACCTACGAGCAGTACTTC. This encodes CASSFRGQGTYEQYF.

J is TRBJ1-2 and V is TRBV30, with D possibly matching TRBD1 (5 bases). The CDR3 is 12 amino acids. Germline V gene lookup returns CDR1 GTSNPN and CDR2 SVGIG (reference sequence). The ends were cut back, 0 bases at V and 7 bases at J, with 9 bases in the middle. CDR3 in DNA: TGTGCCTGGAGTGTACTCAGGGCTGGCTACACCTTC. Protein product: CAWSVLRAGYTF. Variable domain in full (rest from reference TRBV30 and TRBJ1-2): SQTIHQWPATLVQPVGSPLSLECTVEGTSNPNLYWYRQAAGRGLQLLFYSVGIGQISSEVPQNLSASRPQDRQFILSSKKLLLSDSGFYLCAWSVLRAGYTFGSGTRLTVV.

The chain combines TRBV20-1 with TRBJ2-5; 8 bases are shared with TRBD2. Germline V gives CDR1 DFQATT, CDR2 SNEGSKA (reference sequence). The CDR3 contains 13 residues. J was trimmed by 5 bases and V by 6 bases; bases with no gene match: 8. DNA of the CDR3: TGCAGTGCCCAGGTTGCGGGAGGTGAGACCCAGTACTTC. Amino acids: CSAQVAGGETQYF.

This clonotype has a count of ten or more. The rearrangement uses TRBV20-1 and TRBJ2-7, with a possible D match to TRBD1 (6 bases). Looked up from germline, CDR1 is DFQATT and CDR2 is SNEGSKA (reference sequence). CDR3 length equals 17 residues. Trimming removed 0 bases at V and 0 bases at J, with 18 bases between. In nucleotides, the CDR3 is TGCAGTGCTAGAGATCTCCTGGGCACAGGGAGCTCCTACGAGCAGTACTTC. Residues: CSARDLLGTGSSYEQYF.

This clonotype was seen ten or more times. The chain recombines TRBV28 with TRBJ2-3; the D is unclear. CDR1 is MDHEN, CDR2 SYDVKM, per germline. The CDR3 contains 15 residues. Trimming removed 6 bases from V and 1 base from J, with 14 bases in between. As DNA, the CDR3 is TGTGCCAGCAGCCTCCAGCCGCTGGGCACAGATACGCAGTATTTT. Translated: CASSLQPLGTDTQYF.

This clonotype occurred many times. The genes are TRBV18 and TRBJ1-3; possibly TRBD1 for D (5 bases). V was shortened by 3 bases and J by 0 bases, with 15 bases between the two germline ends. The CDR3 has 17 residues. Germline V lookup: CDR1 KGHSH, CDR2 LQKENI. The CDR3 region is CASSPLPGKSSGNTIYF. The CDR3 DNA follows: TGTGCCAGCTCACCCCTACCAGGGAAGAGCTCTGGAAACACCATATATTTT.

This clonotype was found a few times. This rearrangement joins TRBV24-1 to TRBJ2-2, with 9 bases fitting TRBD1. The junction had 3 bases not matched to a gene; V was cut back by 7 bases and J by 4 bases. Germline CDR1 reads KGHDR; CDR2 reads SFDVKD. The CDR3 totals 14 residues. CDR3 bases: TGTGCCACCAGGGGACAGGGAGGCACCGGGGAGCTGTTTTTT. Its protein product is CATRGQGGTGELFF.

This clonotype has a count of ten or more. One end of the junction varies from germline; a read error may be responsible. The V call is TRBV19, the J call TRBJ1-2, with 7 bases aligning to TRBD1. Germline CDR1 and CDR2: LNHDA and SQIVND (reference sequence). The CDR3 consists of 9 residues. The CDR3 region is CALPGQPFF. In nucleotides, the CDR3 is TGTGCACTTCCGGGACAGCCCTTCTTC.

This clonotype has a count of ten or more. The chain couples TRBV20-1 to TRBJ2-4; D is perhaps TRBD2 (7 bases). Trimming took off 3 bases at V and 7 bases at J, with 16 bases between the two ends. CDR1 and CDR2 (germline): DFQATT, SNEGSKA (reference sequence). The CDR3 consists of 14 residues. The CDR3 DNA is TGCAGTGCTAGTTTACAGGGAGGGGGGAACATTCAGTACTTC. Its protein is CSASLQGGGNIQYF.

This clonotype has more than one count but fewer than ten. The J gene is TRBJ1-5, the V gene TRBV19; D is undetermined. The length of the CDR3 is 16 residues. V lost 3 bases and J 1 base, leaving 13 bases between the germline ends. Germline CDR1 is LNHDA and CDR2 is SQIVND (reference sequence). The CDR3 spells CASSIPVGESNQPQHF. The DNA for the CDR3 is TGTGCCAGTAGTATCCCCGTCGGGGAAAGCAATCAGCCCCAGCATTTT.

This clonotype was counted at least ten times. This rearrangement joins TRBV4-3 to TRBJ2-7, with TRBD1 as a possible D gene (6 bases). This CDR3 is 15 amino acids long. The germline V gene has CDR1 LGHNA and CDR2 YSLEER. V lost 0 bases to trimming and J lost 6 bases, with 15 bases between them. This chain's CDR3 is CASSQDAGAGSEQYF. The CDR3 nucleotides are TGCGCCAGCAGCCAAGACGCAGGGGCGGGTAGCGAGCAGTACTTC.

This clonotype came up a few times. This chain's CDR3 is CASSLVGTYYNEQFF. CDR3 DNA sequence: TGTGCCAGCAGTTTGGTGGGGACATACTACAATGAGCAGTTCTTC. This chain uses TRBV27 with TRBJ2-1; a possible D gene is TRBD1 (6 bases). CDR1 MNHEY and CDR2 SMNVEV come from the germline V gene (reference sequence). The V gene lost 3 bases and the J gene lost 3 bases, with 12 bases spanning the gap. CDR3 length: 15 residues.

In its sample, this clonotype was seen many times. The V and J genes are TRBV5-1 and TRBJ2-5, with TRBD2 identical over 9 bases. The CDR3 covers 15 residues. The junction had 9 bases not matched to a gene; V was cut back by 5 bases and J by 4 bases. Germline assignment: CDR1 SGHRS and CDR2 YFSETQ. CDR3 sequence (DNA): TGCGCCAGCAGGTCCCGAGGGACTAGCCGAGAGACCCAGTACTTC. Translated: CASRSRGTSRETQYF.

Ten or more counts support this clonotype. The rearrangement links TRBV9 to TRBJ2-5; 11 positions match TRBD2. This CDR3 has 18 amino acids. CDR1 and CDR2 (germline): SGDLS, YYNGEE. J was trimmed by 3 bases and V by 3 bases; bases with no gene match: 13. In DNA form, the CDR3 reads TGTGCCAGCAGCGAACAGGACACTAGCGGGAGAACTGAAGAGACCCAGTACTTC. This translates into CASSEQDTSGRTEETQYF.

The table lists this clonotype with many counts. This chain uses TRBV29-1 with TRBJ1-3; TRBD1 matches at 12 bases. The CDR3 has 15 amino acids. V dropped 4 bases and J dropped 3; count of bases not matched to a gene: 4. Per the germline V gene, CDR1 is SQVTM and CDR2 is ANQGSEA. Here the CDR3 DNA reads TGCAGCGTTGCGGGGACAGGGGGCTTTGGAAACACCATATATTTT. Translation: CSVAGTGGFGNTIYF.

Concerning this clonotype: One end of the junction varies from germline; a read error may be responsible. The J gene is TRBJ2-5, the V gene TRBV7-7; 9 nucleotides agree with TRBD2. CDR1 and CDR2 from the germline V gene are SSHAT and FNYEAQ (reference sequence). The length of the CDR3 is 13 residues. CDR3 protein: CASSLGREGTQYF. Written as DNA, the CDR3 is TGTGCTAGCAGCTTAGGGCGGGAGGGGACCCAGTACTTC.

This clonotype appeared many times. This chain uses TRBV12-3 or TRBV12-4 with TRBJ2-1; TRBD1 might be the D (6 bases). The germline V and J ends were trimmed by 2 bases and 1 base, with 12 bases remaining between them. The CDR3 contains 16 residues. CDR3 in DNA: TGTGCCAGCAGTTTACAGGGACACATATCCTACAATGAGCAGTTCTTC. It is translated as CASSLQGHISYNEQFF.